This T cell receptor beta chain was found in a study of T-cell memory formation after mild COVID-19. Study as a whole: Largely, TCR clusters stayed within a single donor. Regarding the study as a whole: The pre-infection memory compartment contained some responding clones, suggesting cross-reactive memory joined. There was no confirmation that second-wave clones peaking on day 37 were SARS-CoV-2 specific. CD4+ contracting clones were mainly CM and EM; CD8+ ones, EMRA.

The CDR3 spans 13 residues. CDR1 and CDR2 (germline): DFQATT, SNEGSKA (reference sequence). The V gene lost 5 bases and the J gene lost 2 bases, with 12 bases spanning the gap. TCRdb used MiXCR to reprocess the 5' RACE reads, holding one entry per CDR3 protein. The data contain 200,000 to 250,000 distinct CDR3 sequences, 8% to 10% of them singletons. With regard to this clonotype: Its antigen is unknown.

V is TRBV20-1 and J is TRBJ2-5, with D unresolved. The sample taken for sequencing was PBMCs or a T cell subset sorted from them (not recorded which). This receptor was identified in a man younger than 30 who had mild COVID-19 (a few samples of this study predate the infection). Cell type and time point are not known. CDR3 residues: CSALRLTQETQYF. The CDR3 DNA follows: TGCAGTGCTCTGCGCCTTACGCAAGAGACCCAGTACTTC.